This TCR beta chain was sequenced during a study of blood T cell repertoires in COVID-19. Using immunoSEQ multiplex PCR, the repertoire was profiled, and TCRdb retains in-frame clones only, with some absent. The sample lists approximately 150,000 clones, around 87% occurring once. CDR1 is LGHNT and CDR2 is FRNRAP in the germline V gene. The V end was cut by 1 base, the J end by 0 bases, with 6 bases between. This CDR3 has 14 amino acids. The sequencing sample was made of peripheral blood. This clonotype was obtained from a woman in her fifties or sixties with active or convalescent COVID-19. The V call is TRBV12-5, the J call TRBJ1-1; D is uncertain. In DNA, the CDR3 is TGTGCTAGTGGTTTGGGTAGCGTGAACACTGAAGCTTTCTTT. It encodes CASGLGSVNTEAFF. Full variable domain (missing parts from reference TRBV12-5 and TRBJ1-1): DARVTQTPRHKVTEMGQEVTMRCQPILGHNTVFWYRQTMMQGLELLAYFRNRAPLDDSGMPKDRFSAEMPDATLATLKIQPSEPRDSAVYFCASGLGSVNTEAFFGQGTRLTVV.